A selection of T cell receptor beta chains follows, all from one sample in a study of vaccination effects on CD4 cells after COVID-19. TCRdb's table, derived via immunoSEQ multiplex PCR, lists solely in-frame clones and lacks some. The sample lists around 19,000 clones; approximately 70% were seen once. These receptors have no identified antigens. Sequencing was performed on CD4+ T cells from PBMCs cultured with HCoV-229E spike peptides, taken before COVID-19 vaccination. These receptors came from a human donor who received a COVID-19 vaccine. The CDR3 runs from the conserved cysteine through the conserved F or W. The D gene is left open where the match is weak. The size entry is marked missing in some rows and otherwise reads once, few, many or a size class.

v_call	j_call	clone_size	d_call	cdr3_aa	cdr3_nt
TRBV14	TRBJ2-2	once	TRBD1	CASSRQRGRNTGELFF	TGTGCCAGCAGCCGCCAGAGGGGGCGTAACACCGGGGAGCTGTTTTTT
TRBV19	TRBJ1-5	NA	TRBD1	CASRGTGFNQPQHF	TGTGCCAGTAGAGGGACAGGCTTCAATCAGCCCCAGCATTTT
TRBV5-1	TRBJ1-1	NA	NA	CASSLGWGENTEAFF	TGCGCCAGCAGCTTGGGTTGGGGTGAAAACACTGAAGCTTTCTTT
TRBV7-8	TRBJ1-1	NA	TRBD1	CASSQPGQGNEAFF	TGTGCCAGCAGTCAGCCGGGACAGGGGAATGAAGCTTTCTTT
TRBV18	TRBJ2-3	NA	TRBD1	CASSPTGGGDTQYF	TGTGCCAGCTCACCCACAGGGGGCGGAGATACGCAGTATTTT
TRBV27	TRBJ1-4	NA	NA	CASSPSAATNEKLFF	TGTGCCAGCAGTCCCTCAGCTGCAACTAATGAAAAACTGTTTTTT
TRBV3-1/TRBV3-2	TRBJ2-3	NA	TRBD2	CASSQSRTSGATDTQYF	TGTGCCAGCAGCCAAAGCCGGACTAGCGGGGCCACAGATACGCAGTATTTT
TRBV6-5	TRBJ2-1	NA	TRBD2	CASSPGTSGSRGLFF	TGTGCCAGCAGTCCCGGGACTAGCGGGAGTCGGGGTCTGTTCTTC
TRBV27	TRBJ2-1	NA	TRBD2	CASRGGALQYNEQFF	TGTGCCAGCAGGGGAGGGGCCCTTCAATACAATGAGCAGTTCTTC
TRBV7-2	TRBJ1-2	NA	NA	CASSLGQTYGYTF	TGTGCCAGCAGCTTAGGGCAGACCTATGGCTACACCTTC
TRBV11-3	TRBJ2-7	NA	NA	CASSLGVGPTYEQYF	TGTGCCAGCAGCTTAGGGGTAGGACCCACCTACGAGCAGTACTTC
TRBV9	TRBJ1-2	few	NA	CASSVGRGGGYTF	TGTGCCAGCAGCGTAGGCCGAGGTGGTGGCTACACCTTC
TRBV11-2	TRBJ2-7	NA	NA	CASSLDSTSGTVTYEQYF	TGTGCCAGCAGCTTAGATTCCACCTCCGGGACGGTTACCTACGAGCAGTACTTC
TRBV5-6	TRBJ2-3	once	NA	CASSLAPTNTDTQYF	TGTGCCAGCAGCTTGGCCCCGACTAATACAGATACGCAGTATTTT
TRBV7-7	TRBJ2-1	NA	TRBD2	CASSPKGLANNEQFF	TGTGCCAGCAGCCCCAAGGGACTAGCAAACAATGAGCAGTTCTTC
TRBV7-2	TRBJ1-2	NA	TRBD1	CASSSAPGQAYGYTF	TGTGCCAGCAGCTCCGCCCCTGGACAGGCCTATGGCTACACCTTC
TRBV5-1	TRBJ1-2	NA	TRBD1	CASSPGQGSDGYTF	TGCGCCAGCAGCCCGGGACAGGGGAGTGATGGCTACACCTTC
TRBV5-1	TRBJ1-3	few	NA	CASRAAGAASGNTIYF	TGCGCCAGCAGAGCTGCAGGGGCTGCCTCTGGAAACACCATATATTTT
TRBV13	TRBJ2-3	NA	NA	CASSFFSSTDTQYF	TGTGCCAGCAGCTTTTTCTCTAGCACAGATACGCAGTATTTT
TRBV4-1	TRBJ2-1	NA	TRBD2	CASSQGETSFPAEQFF	TGCGCCAGCAGCCAAGGTGAGACTAGCTTCCCGGCTGAGCAGTTCTTC
TRBV5-1	TRBJ2-3	once	TRBD1	CASSLEGQGLTDTQYF	TGCGCCAGCAGCTTGGAGGGACAGGGACTCACAGATACGCAGTATTTT
TRBV5-1	TRBJ1-6	few	NA	CASSGQAPRNSPLHF	TGCGCCAGCAGCGGGCAGGCACCACGTAATTCACCCCTCCACTTT
TRBV24-1	TRBJ2-7	once	TRBD2	CATSLSGTSDEQYF	TGTGCCACCAGTCTCTCAGGGACTAGCGACGAGCAGTACTTC
TRBV11-3	TRBJ2-1	NA	TRBD2	CASSSPSGGAGNYNEQFF	TGTGCCAGCAGCTCTCCTAGCGGGGGGGCCGGGAACTACAATGAGCAGTTCTTC
TRBV15	TRBJ1-3	NA	NA	CATSSRAGQGNTIYF	TGTGCCACCAGCAGTAGGGCAGGACAAGGAAACACCATATATTTT
TRBV29-1	TRBJ2-2	NA	NA	CSVEDSRSGSITGELFF	TGCAGCGTTGAAGATTCACGCAGCGGGTCGATCACCGGGGAGCTGTTTTTT
TRBV6-2/TRBV6-3	TRBJ1-3	NA	NA	CASSSQRARDSGNTIYF	TGTGCCAGCAGTTCCCAGAGGGCCCGAGACTCTGGAAACACCATATATTTT
TRBV2	TRBJ1-3	NA	NA	CASSGQNGNTIYF	TGTGCCAGCAGCGGACAGAATGGAAACACCATATATTTT
TRBV5-1	TRBJ2-7	NA	TRBD1	CASSVDGQVIYEQYF	TGCGCCAGCAGCGTAGACGGACAGGTCATCTACGAGCAGTACTTC
TRBV11-2	TRBJ2-2	NA	TRBD1	CASSQGQMNTGELFF	TGTGCCAGCAGCCAGGGACAGATGAACACCGGGGAGCTGTTTTTT
TRBV10-1	TRBJ1-1	few	NA	CASSEDTAEAFF	TGCGCCAGCAGTGAGGACACCGCTGAAGCTTTCTTT
TRBV19	TRBJ2-2	few	NA	CASSGSPANTGELFF	TGTGCCAGTAGCGGGAGCCCCGCGAACACCGGGGAGCTGTTTTTT
TRBV4-1	TRBJ1-1	NA	NA	CASSQEKAMGTEAFF	TGCGCCAGCAGCCAAGAAAAGGCGATGGGCACTGAAGCTTTCTTT
TRBV15	TRBJ2-5	NA	TRBD2	CATSWETSGGEETQYF	TGTGCCACCAGCTGGGAGACTAGCGGGGGGGAAGAGACCCAGTACTTC
TRBV18	TRBJ2-7	few	NA	CASSLPARASSYEQYF	TGTGCCAGCTCACTGCCCGCCCGCGCGAGCTCCTACGAGCAGTACTTC
TRBV19	TRBJ2-1	NA	TRBD2	CASSMRGGGEQFF	TGTGCCAGTAGTATGCGGGGGGGCGGTGAGCAGTTCTTC
TRBV10-3	TRBJ2-2	NA	TRBD1	CAISEVRQGVRTGELFF	TGTGCCATCAGTGAGGTTAGACAGGGGGTGCGCACCGGGGAGCTGTTTTTT
TRBV10-2	TRBJ1-1	NA	NA	CASSDFSDTANTEAFF	TGCGCCAGCAGTGATTTTTCGGACACAGCGAACACTGAAGCTTTCTTT
TRBV10-2	TRBJ1-1	NA	NA	CASKRTANTEAFF	TGCGCCAGCAAAAGGACAGCGAACACTGAAGCTTTCTTT
TRBV23-1	TRBJ2-5	NA	NA	CASSRTRRRREKQTQETQYF	TGCGCCAGCAGCCGGACGAGAAGGAGAAGGGAGAAACAGACACAAGAGACCCAGTACTTC
TRBV12-5	TRBJ2-5	NA	NA	CASGPGETETQYF	TGTGCTAGTGGCCCCGGCGAGACAGAGACCCAGTACTTC
TRBV19	TRBJ1-6	NA	TRBD1	CASRAGTDYNSPLHF	TGTGCCAGTAGAGCCGGGACAGACTATAATTCACCCCTCCACTTT
TRBV5-4	TRBJ1-2	NA	TRBD1	CASSLQGADGYTF	TGTGCCAGCAGCTTGCAGGGGGCGGATGGCTACACCTTC
TRBV2	TRBJ1-5	once	NA	CASSDGPGRVSQPQHF	TGTGCCAGCAGTGACGGTCCAGGGCGGGTGAGTCAGCCCCAGCATTTT
TRBV19	TRBJ1-1	NA	NA	CASSIGTVKNTEAFF	TGTGCCAGTAGTATAGGGACAGTGAAGAACACTGAAGCTTTCTTT
TRBV12-3/TRBV12-4	TRBJ1-1	once	NA	CASSLGKNTEAFF	TGTGCCAGCAGTTTGGGCAAGAACACTGAAGCTTTCTTT
TRBV6-5	TRBJ2-3	NA	NA	CASSYTVILTDTQYF	TGTGCCAGCAGTTACACCGTAATACTCACAGATACGCAGTATTTT
TRBV5-1	TRBJ2-4	NA	NA	CASSSEGLGIQYF	TGCGCCAGCAGCTCAGAGGGCTTGGGCATTCAGTACTTC
TRBV11-2	TRBJ2-1	once	NA	CASSSWGNEQFF	TGTGCCAGCAGCTCCTGGGGCAATGAGCAGTTCTTC
TRBV2	TRBJ2-1	once	TRBD1	CASSETGTGVVNEQFF	TGTGCCAGCAGTGAGACAGGGACAGGGGTCGTAAATGAGCAGTTCTTC
TRBV6-1	TRBJ1-2	NA	NA	CASSELTGPNYGYTF	TGTGCCAGCAGTGAATTAACAGGGCCAAACTATGGCTACACCTTC
TRBV11-2	TRBJ1-2	NA	NA	CASSSRQTNYGYTF	TGTGCCAGCAGCTCCAGACAGACTAACTATGGCTACACCTTC
TRBV5-4	TRBJ2-7	once	NA	CASSRGEVYEQYF	TGTGCCAGCAGCAGGGGGGAGGTCTACGAGCAGTACTTC
TRBV7-7	TRBJ1-4	few	TRBD1	CASSSGTGNEKLFF	TGTGCCAGCAGCTCCGGGACAGGGAATGAAAAACTGTTTTTT
TRBV2	TRBJ1-5	few	NA	CASSGLGASNQPQHF	TGTGCCAGCAGTGGGCTTGGGGCCTCCAATCAGCCCCAGCATTTT
TRBV6-6	TRBJ1-2	few	TRBD1	CASSPGTGYGYTF	TGTGCCAGCAGCCCCGGGACAGGCTATGGCTACACCTTC
TRBV30	TRBJ2-3	NA	NA	CAWSKRSTDTQYF	TGTGCCTGGAGTAAGCGGAGCACAGATACGCAGTATTTT
TRBV5-1	TRBJ2-3	NA	NA	CASRTSHPDTQYF	TGCGCCAGCAGAACGAGTCACCCAGATACGCAGTATTTT